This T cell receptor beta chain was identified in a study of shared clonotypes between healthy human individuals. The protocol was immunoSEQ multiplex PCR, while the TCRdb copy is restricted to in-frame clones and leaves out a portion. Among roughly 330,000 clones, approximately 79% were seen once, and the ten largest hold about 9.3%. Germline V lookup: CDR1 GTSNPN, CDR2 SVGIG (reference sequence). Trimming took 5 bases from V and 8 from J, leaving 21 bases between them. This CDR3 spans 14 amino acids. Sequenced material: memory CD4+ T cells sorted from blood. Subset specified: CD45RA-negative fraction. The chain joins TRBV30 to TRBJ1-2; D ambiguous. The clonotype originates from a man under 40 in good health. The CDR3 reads CAWQTTSVGSGYTF. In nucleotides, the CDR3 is TGTGCCTGGCAGACGACCTCAGTTGGCAGCGGCTACACCTTC.